The T cell receptor (beta chain) described here comes from a study of T-cell memory formation after mild COVID-19. As for the study in general: For the most part, TCR clusters were specific to one donor.

The germline V and J ends were trimmed by 6 bases and 3 bases, with 12 bases remaining between them. CDR3 size: 14 residues. cDNA libraries for TCR alpha and TCR beta, carrying sample barcodes and UMIs, came from 5'RACE with constant-segment primers. MiXCR, applied by TCRdb to the 5' RACE reads, yields one record per CDR3 protein. The table lists hundreds of thousands of distinct CDR3 sequences, roughly 18% of them singletons. This clonotype was seen once. The antigen remains undetermined. Broader study findings: Day 15 to 85 contractors were CD4/CD8 balanced; later expanders leaned CD4+.

The V call is TRBV12-3 or TRBV12-4, the J call TRBJ2-1; TRBD2 might be the D (6 bases). This TCR was sampled from an adult woman who had mild COVID-19 (a few samples of this study predate the infection). Cell type and time point are not known. Sequencing input: PBMCs or a T cell subset sorted from them (not recorded which). The CDR3 loop reads CASRPEGHYNEQFF. The CDR3 bases are TGTGCCAGCAGGCCGGAGGGTCACTACAATGAGCAGTTCTTC.